The 29 T cell receptor beta chains reported below all come from one sample, sequenced in a study of identical twins. TCRdb re-analysed the 5' RACE reads in MiXCR, keeping a single row per CDR3 protein. Here the sample spans 1.5 million to 2 million distinct CDR3 sequences, roughly a third being singletons. The specimen sequenced was cord blood. These receptor sequences come from a newborn girl in good health.

There are a few counts of this clonotype. The junction departs from germline at one end; a sequencing error may be responsible. The chain couples TRBV27 to TRBJ1-5, with 9 bases lining up with TRBD1. The length of the CDR3 is 14 residues. The germline V gene encodes CDR1 MNHEY and CDR2 SMNVEV (reference sequence). The CDR3 DNA reads as TGTTCCAGCAGTCTACAGGGGGCTAATCAGCCCCAGCATTTT. This gives the protein CSSSLQGANQPQHF.

This chain connects TRBV20-1 to TRBJ2-3; TRBD2 matches at 10 bases. CDR1 is DFQATT, CDR2 SNEGSKA, per germline (reference sequence). The CDR3 length is 15 residues. The V segment lost 3 bases and the J segment 1 base; nucleotides outside the gene matches: 4. CDR3: CSASAGTSGTDTQYF. The CDR3 DNA reads as TGCAGTGCTAGCGCCGGGACTAGCGGCACAGATACGCAGTATTTT.

The CDR3 bases are TGTGCCAGCGACTGGGCAGGGGGCTTTGGCTACACCTTC. This gives the protein CASDWAGGFGYTF. The chain employs TRBV7-9 and TRBJ1-2; TRBD1 matches at 8 bases. The CDR3 loop spans 13 amino acids. V lost 8 bases to trimming and J lost 7 bases; unmatched junction nucleotides: 9. CDR1 and CDR2 from the germline V gene are SEHNR and FQNEAQ (reference sequence).

V usage is TRBV7-9 and J usage is TRBJ1-1; a possible D gene is TRBD1 (5 bases). The CDR3 is made up of 14 amino acids. Trimming stripped 7 bases from V and 5 bases from J, with 17 bases between. CDR1 is SEHNR and CDR2 is FQNEAQ in the germline V gene (reference sequence). The CDR3 region has the DNA TGTGCCAGCACTTATAGGAGGGGAGAAACTGAAGCTTTCTTT. Amino acid sequence: CASTYRRGETEAFF.

The chain employs TRBV20-1 and TRBJ2-7; TRBD2 matches at 9 bases. The CDR3 sequence is 13 residues long. Trimming took 6 bases from V and 2 from J; bases not matched to a gene: 5. In germline, CDR1 is DFQATT, CDR2 SNEGSKA (reference sequence). CDR3 sequence: CSALAGVPYEQYF. The CDR3 coding sequence is TGCAGTGCGTTAGCGGGGGTTCCCTACGAGCAGTACTTC.

This clonotype was counted only a few times. The chain combines TRBV6-6 with TRBJ2-7; D unclear. The V gene's germline CDR1 is MNHNY and CDR2 SVGAGI (reference sequence). This CDR3 spans 14 amino acids. Trimming left V 2 bases short and J 0 bases short, with 8 bases between. The CDR3 reads CASSYRAVSYEQYF. The CDR3 bases are TGTGCCAGCAGTTACCGGGCGGTCTCCTACGAGCAGTACTTC.

There are a few counts of this clonotype. This chain links TRBV11-2 with TRBJ2-4; D possibly corresponds to TRBD1 (5 bases). The J call may be faulty, since TRBJ2-5 better matches the DNA end. The CDR3 length is 15 residues. The germline gives CDR1 SGHAT, CDR2 FQNNGV. The CDR3 DNA reads TGTGCCAGCACACAGATCAAGGGGAAGGGAGAGACCCAGTACTTC. Translating it yields CASTQIKGKGETQYF.

This clonotype was counted a few times. The rearrangement joins TRBV5-5 to TRBJ1-4; D is unclear. The CDR3 is 14 residues long. Trimming left V 4 bases short and J 7 bases short, with 14 bases between. Germline V gene lookup returns CDR1 SGHKS and CDR2 YYEKEE (reference sequence). CDR3 DNA sequence: TGTGCCAGCAGCGCCGTGCGATCCCGTGAAAAACTGTTTTTT. Encoded protein: CASSAVRSREKLFF.

The chain has TRBV20-1 and TRBJ1-1; D unclear. Trimming shortened V by 6 bases and J by 1 base, and 12 bases separated the two germline ends. Per the germline V gene, CDR1 is DFQATT and CDR2 is SNEGSKA (reference sequence). This CDR3 comprises 13 residues. This CDR3 is CSARTSRNTEAFF. The CDR3 nucleotides read TGCAGTGCGCGCACCTCCAGGAACACTGAAGCTTTCTTT.

The gene calls are TRBV3-1 and TRBJ1-6; 9 nucleotides match TRBD1. CDR1 is LGHDT, CDR2 YNNKEL, per germline (reference sequence). The V and J ends lost 0 bases and 15 bases, in that order; junction bases with no gene match: 9. The CDR3 spans 15 residues. The CDR3, as DNA: TGTGCCAGCAGCCAAGAAGGACAGGGGCCTGAGGACCTCCACTTT. This translates into CASSQEGQGPEDLHF.

The CDR3 sequence: CASSRIDRTWETQYF. CDR3 in DNA: TGTGCCAGCTCCCGGATCGACAGGACCTGGGAGACCCAGTACTTC. The chain combines TRBV28 with TRBJ2-5, with D possibly matching TRBD1 (6 bases). The CDR3 totals 15 residues. Germline loops: CDR1 MDHEN, CDR2 SYDVKM. V gave up 8 bases and J gave up 5 bases, with 21 bases separating them.

This clonotype was counted between two and nine times. The J gene is TRBJ1-5, the V gene TRBV20-1; 8 nucleotides match TRBD1. The CDR3 is 14 residues long. Germline CDR1 reads DFQATT; CDR2 reads SNEGSKA (reference sequence). With 5 bases clipped from V and 8 bases from J, the junction kept 11 bases outside the gene matches. The CDR3 sequence is CSARMSGGREPQHF. Here the CDR3 DNA reads TGCAGTGCTCGAATGTCAGGGGGCAGGGAGCCCCAGCATTTT.

This clonotype was seen more than once but under ten times. The chain recombines TRBV4-2 with TRBJ2-7; D not certain. Germline lookup yields CDR1 LGHNA and CDR2 YNFKEQ. The CDR3 length is 15 residues. Trimming removed 2 bases from V and 2 bases from J, with 13 bases in between. The CDR3 sequence is CASSQIRAATYEQYF. CDR3 DNA: TGTGCCAGCAGCCAAATTCGTGCAGCCACCTACGAGCAGTACTTC.

This clonotype was seen a few times. The gene calls are TRBV13 and TRBJ2-5; TRBD2 matches at 8 bases. This CDR3 has 15 residues. CDR1 is PRHDT and CDR2 is FYEKMQ in the germline V gene (reference sequence). J gave up 0 bases and V 5 bases, and 5 bases lay outside the gene matches. The CDR3 DNA reads as TGTGCCAGCAGCGCAACTAGCGGCCACCAAGAGACCCAGTACTTC. It is translated as CASSATSGHQETQYF.

This clonotype has only a few counts. Written as DNA, the CDR3 is TGCAGTGCTAGTGACAGGGGGCGGACCCAGTACTTC. The encoded protein is CSASDRGRTQYF. The chain is built from TRBV20-1 and TRBJ2-5, with 10 bases matching TRBD1. With V trimmed by 3 bases and J by 7 bases, 2 bases remained unmatched. Germline values: CDR1 DFQATT, CDR2 SNEGSKA (reference sequence). This CDR3 has 12 amino acids.

This chain links TRBV9 with TRBJ2-4; 8 bases map to TRBD1. Judging by the DNA end, TRBJ2-7 fits better; the J call may be wrong. This CDR3 has 15 amino acids. Germline V gene sequence: CDR1 SGDLS, CDR2 YYNGEE. The CDR3 protein is CASSPWTGFPYEQYF. Written as DNA, the CDR3 is TGTGCCAGCAGCCCCTGGACAGGGTTCCCGTACGAGCAGTACTTC.

The chain links TRBV9 to TRBJ1-4; D possibly corresponds to TRBD1 (5 bases). The CDR3 loop spans 14 amino acids. Germline V CDR1 and CDR2: SGDLS, YYNGEE. V gave up 4 bases and J gave up 4 bases, with 11 bases separating them. CDR3 region: CASSRGIVNEKLFF. The CDR3 region has the DNA TGTGCCAGCAGCCGGGGGATCGTTAATGAAAAACTGTTTTTT.

The chain links TRBV3-1 to TRBJ2-3; TRBD1 or TRBD2 may be the D gene (5 bases each). V was trimmed by 2 bases and J by 13 bases, leaving 16 bases between them. This CDR3 comprises 13 residues. CDR1 LGHDT and CDR2 YNNKEL come from the germline V gene (reference sequence). CDR3 nucleotides: TGTGCCAGCAGCCAATTAATCTCGGGACCAGAGTATTTT. It yields the protein CASSQLISGPEYF.

This chain joins TRBV5-1 and TRBJ2-3; 8 bases agree with TRBD2. The CDR3 is made up of 16 amino acids. The germline CDR1 and CDR2 sequences are SGHRS and YFSETQ. Trimming took 0 bases from V and 4 from J; bases not matched to a gene: 7. The CDR3 spells CASSLVSGGDADTQYF. The CDR3 DNA is TGCGCCAGCAGCTTGGTTTCGGGAGGGGACGCAGATACGCAGTATTTT.

This clonotype was detected only a few times. The DNA of the CDR3 is TGTGCCAGCAGCGCCCGACTAGCGGGGGGCCACAATGAGCAGTTCTTC. Translation: CASSARLAGGHNEQFF. J is TRBJ2-1 and V is TRBV7-2; 13 bases align to TRBD2. Trimming took 5 bases from V and 5 from J; bases not matched to a gene: 6. The germline V gene encodes CDR1 SGHTA and CDR2 FQGNSA. The CDR3 extends over 16 amino acids.

CDR3 coding DNA: TGTGCCAGCAGCCTCCCCTTGCGGGCCTTTTATAATTCACCCCTCCACTTT. Translating it yields CASSLPLRAFYNSPLHF. This chain links TRBV7-2 with TRBJ1-6; D unresolved. The germline CDR1 and CDR2 sequences are SGHTA and FQGNSA. CDR3 size: 17 residues. V lost 5 bases, J lost 4 bases, and 18 bases lay in between.

This chain connects TRBV19 to TRBJ1-5, with 10 bases matching TRBD1. With V trimmed by 7 bases and J by 3 bases, 6 bases remained unmatched. The CDR3 is made up of 15 amino acids. Looked up from germline, CDR1 is LNHDA and CDR2 is SQIVND (reference sequence). The CDR3 bases are TGTGCCAGTAATCTCGGGACAGGGGTCAATCAGCCCCAGCATTTT. Translated: CASNLGTGVNQPQHF.

The chain joins TRBV4-2 to TRBJ2-1; D uncertain. Judging by the DNA end, TRBJ2-7 fits better; the J call may be wrong. Germline values: CDR1 LGHNA, CDR2 YNFKEQ. The CDR3 is 16 residues long. The CDR3 DNA sequence: TGTGCCAGCAGCCCCCGGGTGGAACCGATCTACAATGAGCAGTACTTC. Protein: CASSPRVEPIYNEQYF.

V is TRBV9 and J is TRBJ1-4; possible D gene TRBD1, 6 bases. Germline V gives CDR1 SGDLS, CDR2 YYNGEE. Trimming took 7 bases from V and 8 from J, leaving 15 bases between them. The CDR3 covers 13 residues. CDR3 coding DNA: TGTGCCAGCGGAACAGGGATGGACGAAAAACTGTTTTTT. Translation gives CASGTGMDEKLFF. The entire variable domain, with the rest obtained from reference TRBV9 and TRBJ1-4, is as follows: DSGVTQTPKHLITATGQRVTLRCSPRSGDLSVYWYQQSLDQGLQFLIQYYNGEERAKGNILERFSAQQFPDLHSELNLSSLELGDSALYFCASGTGMDEKLFFGSGTQLSVL.

The chain links TRBV21-1 to TRBJ2-7. TRBV21-1 is an annotated pseudogene. CDR3 size: 16 residues. The CDR3 sequence: CASSKALARSSYEQYF. As DNA, the CDR3 is TGTGCCAGCAGCAAAGCTCTAGCGAGGAGCTCCTACGAGCAGTACTTC.

The V call is TRBV4-2, the J call TRBJ2-1; 13 bases are a match to TRBD2. V shed 0 bases and J 7 bases; nucleotides not matched to a gene: 9. The CDR3 has 18 residues. Germline V gene lookup returns CDR1 LGHNA and CDR2 YNFKEQ. CDR3 protein: CASSQEGQLAGGWNEQFF. The CDR3 DNA follows: TGTGCCAGCAGCCAAGAGGGGCAACTAGCGGGGGGGTGGAATGAGCAGTTCTTC.

This clonotype was seen a few times. The rearrangement links TRBV9 to TRBJ2-7; D may correspond to TRBD1 or TRBD2 (6 bases each). The CDR3 has 14 amino acids. Germline-derived CDR1 and CDR2 are SGDLS and YYNGEE. V shed 2 bases and J shed 6 bases, with 15 bases lying between them. CDR3 loop: CASSVGGTNGEQYF. CDR3 in DNA: TGTGCCAGCAGCGTGGGCGGGACAAATGGCGAGCAGTACTTC.

This clonotype was seen only a few times. V gene TRBV27 combines with J gene TRBJ2-5; no definite D call. V lost 6 bases, J lost 11 bases, and 22 bases lay in between. Germline CDR1 reads MNHEY; CDR2 reads SMNVEV (reference sequence). This CDR3 is 14 amino acids long. In DNA, the CDR3 is TGTGCCAGCAGGTTGGGCAGGTACTCCATGTGGCAGTACTTC. Translation gives CASRLGRYSMWQYF.

The chain employs TRBV4-2 and TRBJ2-1; a possible D gene is TRBD2 (6 bases). The end of the DNA aligns better with TRBJ2-7, so the J call may be wrong. CDR1 and CDR2 from the germline V gene are LGHNA and YNFKEQ. This CDR3 comprises 16 residues. The CDR3 protein is CASSPGGSGRFNEQYF. The CDR3 DNA follows: TGTGCCAGCAGCCCCGGCGGTAGCGGCCGTTTCAATGAGCAGTACTTC.